A selection of T cell receptor beta chains follows, all from one sample in a study of neurological immune-mediated disorders. TCRdb ran MiXCR on the 5' RACE reads and lists one entry per CDR3 protein. Among just under 40,000 distinct CDR3 sequences, 6% to 7.5% were seen once, and the ten largest hold around 6%. Sequenced input: CD4+ T cells from blood. These receptors were taken from a man in his fifties in good health. CDR3s include the opening cysteine and the closing phenylalanine or tryptophan. D genes are given only for firm matches. Where a row states a size, it is once, few, many or the class of an expanded clone; other rows omit it.

.,TRBV12-3/TRBV12-4,many,TRBJ2-6,TGTGCCAGCAGTTTATTCCGGTCCTCTGGGGCCAACGTCCTGACTTTC,CASSLFRSSGANVLTF
.,TRBV7-3,many,TRBJ2-1,TGTGCCAGCAGCTTAACCAGGGACCACTACAATGAGCAGTTCTTC,CASSLTRDHYNEQFF
.,TRBV19,.,TRBJ2-2,TGTGCCACCCCTCCCGGCGGGATTAACAACACCGGGGAGCTGTTTTTT,CATPPGGINNTGELFF
.,TRBV20-1,many,TRBJ2-1,TGCAGTGCCCACAGGGTCCCCTACAATGAGCAGTTCTTC,CSAHRVPYNEQFF
.,TRBV29-1,many,TRBJ2-7,TGCAGCGTTGAAGTGACCCGGGACTGGGGTTTTGTCGAGCAGTACTTC,CSVEVTRDWGFVEQYF
.,TRBV18,few,TRBJ2-5,TGTGCCAGCTCACTAAGGACAACTCAAGAGACCCAGTACTTC,CASSLRTTQETQYF
.,TRBV28,.,TRBJ2-3,TGTGCCAGCAGTTCCCACTCGGACAGCGCAGATACGCAGTATTTT,CASSSHSDSADTQYF
.,TRBV5-5,many,TRBJ2-3,TGTGCCAGCAGCTCCTGGGGGGACTCTTTCACAGATACGCAGTATTTT,CASSSWGDSFTDTQYF
.,TRBV6-2/TRBV6-3,many,TRBJ1-1,TGTGCCAGCAGTTCCGGACTCTTGAACACTGAAGCTTTCTTT,CASSSGLLNTEAFF
TRBD2,TRBV4-1,many,TRBJ2-7,TGCGCCAGCAGACAAAGGGGACTAGCGGGAACCGAGCAGTACTTC,CASRQRGLAGTEQYF
TRBD1,TRBV7-9,many,TRBJ1-2,TGTGCCAGCAGGCAAGCCGGGACAGAAAAGTATGGCTACACCTTC,CASRQAGTEKYGYTF
TRBD1,TRBV20-1,many,TRBJ2-7,TGCAGTGCTACCGGGACAGAATCCTACGAGCAGTACTTC,CSATGTESYEQYF
.,TRBV6-5,many,TRBJ1-4,TGTGCCAGCAGAATTACAGGGACGCGCGGCGAAAAACTGTTTTTT,CASRITGTRGEKLFF
TRBD2,TRBV12-3/TRBV12-4,many,TRBJ2-1,TGTGCCAGCAGTTTAATCCTCCGGCTAGCGGGAAAACGGCAGTTCTTC,CASSLILRLAGKRQFF
TRBD1,TRBV3-1,many,TRBJ2-2,TGTGCCAGCAGCCACCTGCAGGGGGCTGGGACCGGGGAGCTGTTTTTT,CASSHLQGAGTGELFF
.,TRBV3-1,many,TRBJ2-7,TGTGCCAGCAGCCTTTGGGGGGTCCCCGGTCCCTACGAGCAGTACTTC,CASSLWGVPGPYEQYF
.,TRBV27,.,TRBJ2-1,TGTGCCAGCAGATTAAAGGTAGGGCGTGAGCAGTTCTTC,CASRLKVGREQFF
.,TRBV7-2,few,TRBJ1-2,TGTGCCAGCAGCCCCTACAGGATTAACTATGGCTACACCTTC,CASSPYRINYGYTF
.,TRBV28,many,TRBJ1-2,TGTGCCAGCAGTCTGGCCTCGGCGGGAGGCTACACCTTC,CASSLASAGGYTF
.,TRBV6-2/TRBV6-3,few,TRBJ1-5,TGTGCCAGCAGTTCCCGGCCCTCGGGCGGGCAGCCCCAGCATTTT,CASSSRPSGGQPQHF
.,TRBV7-3,many,TRBJ2-7,TGTGCCAGCAGGTATGGGATGCGGAACGAGCAGTACTTC,CASRYGMRNEQYF
.,TRBV5-1,many,TRBJ2-7,TGCGCCAGCAGGAGCGGAGGGGGTTCCCACTACGAGCAGTACTTC,CASRSGGGSHYEQYF
.,TRBV4-2,many,TRBJ1-4,TGTGCCAGCAGCCAAGTTGAAAAACTGTTTTTT,CASSQVEKLFF
.,TRBV18,many,TRBJ2-7,TGTGCCAGCTCACCCTCCAGGGAGCACGAGCAGTACTTC,CASSPSREHEQYF
.,TRBV29-1,many,TRBJ2-5,TGCAGCGTTGAAGGCAGGCTGACCAGAGGAGAGACCCAGTACTTC,CSVEGRLTRGETQYF
.,TRBV29-1,.,TRBJ2-2,TGTAGCGGGACAGGGTCGCGCACCGGGGAGCTGTTTTTT,CSGTGSRTGELFF
.,TRBV4-1,many,TRBJ2-7,TGCGCCAGCAGTACAAGGGGGGTTGAACCTCCCTACGAGCAGTACTTC,CASSTRGVEPPYEQYF
TRBD1,TRBV12-3/TRBV12-4,many,TRBJ1-1,TGTGCCAGCAGGCCGGACAGGCTTCCACCCGGGGACACTGAAGCTTTCTTT,CASRPDRLPPGDTEAFF
TRBD1,TRBV5-1,.,TRBJ1-5,TGCGCCAGCAGCACAGGGGAACGGAATCAGCCCCAGCATTTT,CASSTGERNQPQHF
.,TRBV20-1,many,TRBJ2-1,TGCAGTGCTAGAGATTACAGTAATGAGCAGTTCTTC,CSARDYSNEQFF
.,TRBV20-1,many,TRBJ2-7,TGCAGTGCTAGAGATGGGCCGTACGAGCAGTACTTC,CSARDGPYEQYF
.,TRBV5-1,many,TRBJ2-1,TGCGCCAGCAGCCTACAACTGGGGAACTACAATGAGCAGTTCTTC,CASSLQLGNYNEQFF
.,TRBV10-3,many,TRBJ2-7,TGTGCCATCAGTGAGAGTGGGGAGCAGTACTTC,CAISESGEQYF
.,TRBV18,many,TRBJ2-1,TGTGCCAGCTCACCACCTACAGGGTTCAATGAGCAGTTCTTC,CASSPPTGFNEQFF
.,TRBV9,many,TRBJ2-5,TGTGCCAGCAGCGTCGAAGGATGGTTTGGAGAGACCCAGTACTTC,CASSVEGWFGETQYF
.,TRBV20-1,many,TRBJ1-2,TGCAGTGCTAGAGTCAGGAACTATGGCTACACCTTC,CSARVRNYGYTF
.,TRBV7-8,many,TRBJ2-5,TGTGCCAGCAGCTTAGATGAGGCAGTCCAAGAGACCCAGTACTTC,CASSLDEAVQETQYF
.,TRBV7-2,many,TRBJ2-3,TGTGCCAGCAGCTTAGAGCTTTCTCGCACAGATACGCAGTATTTT,CASSLELSRTDTQYF
.,TRBV6-1,.,TRBJ2-1,TGTGCCAGCAGTGAACTGCTGGGGGACAATGAGCAGTTCTTC,CASSELLGDNEQFF
.,TRBV6-5,many,TRBJ2-7,TGTGCCAGCAGTTATCAGGGTTTTCCCCCTTACGAGCAGTACTTC,CASSYQGFPPYEQYF
TRBD2,TRBV3-1,many,TRBJ2-2,TGTGCCAGCAGCCGGACTAGCGGGGACACGAACACCGGGGAGCTGTTTTTT,CASSRTSGDTNTGELFF
TRBD1,TRBV7-2,many,TRBJ2-5,TGTGCCAGCAGCCCATGGACAGGGGGGCAGACCCAGTACTTC,CASSPWTGGQTQYF
.,TRBV7-2,many,TRBJ2-3,TGTGCCAGCAGCCAGAGGGGGGGCACAGATACGCAGTATTTT,CASSQRGGTDTQYF
.,TRBV6-5,many,TRBJ2-6,TGTGCCAGCAGTTACAGGGACTCTCGCTCTGGGGCCAACGTCCTGACTTTC,CASSYRDSRSGANVLTF
.,TRBV5-1,many,TRBJ2-3,TGCGCCAGCAGCTTGGGCATTATCGACGATACGCAGTATTTT,CASSLGIIDDTQYF
.,TRBV2,many,TRBJ2-1,TGTGCCAGCAGTCACGAGCCGCGCGAGCGCTACAATGAGCAGTTCTTC,CASSHEPRERYNEQFF
TRBD2,TRBV10-3,many,TRBJ2-7,TGTGCCATCAGTGGACTAGCGGGCGCCGAGCAGTACTTC,CAISGLAGAEQYF
TRBD1,TRBV6-6,many,TRBJ2-2,TGTGCCAGCAGGTCACAGGGGGCCCCGTCCACCGGGGAGCTGTTTTTT,CASRSQGAPSTGELFF
TRBD2,TRBV5-1,many,TRBJ2-3,TGCGCCAGCAGCTTCAAGCGGGACGGGACAGATACGCAGTATTTT,CASSFKRDGTDTQYF
TRBD1,TRBV5-1,many,TRBJ2-7,TGCGCCAGCAGCCCGCGGACAGGAATGGGCTACGAGCAGTACTTC,CASSPRTGMGYEQYF
.,TRBV7-2,many,TRBJ2-6,TGTGCCAGCAGCTCACCCTCTTCTGGGGCCAACGTCCTGACTTTC,CASSSPSSGANVLTF